The 5 T cell receptor beta chains below were found in one sample sequenced in a study of T cell repertoires in cytomegalovirus infection. MiXCR, run by TCRdb on the reads, gives a single entry per CDR3 protein. The sample lists 700,000 to 850,000 distinct CDR3 sequences, around a third occurring once. These receptors lack a known antigen. The input for sequencing was cultured CD8+ T cells from PBMCs, taken from culture after CMV antigen stimulation. The source of these receptors is a human donor in good health (CMV status not recorded). Some clones in this sample may be carry-over from other donors' samples.

The chain's CDR3 is CASSFSGGASFVTQYF. CDR3 in DNA: TGTGCCAGCAGTTTCTCGGGGGGGGCTAGTTTTGTGACCCAGTACTTC. V usage is TRBV27 and J usage is TRBJ2-5; 8 nucleotides line up with TRBD2. V dropped 3 bases and J dropped 7; count of bases not matched to a gene: 13. The CDR3 has 16 amino acids. The germline gives CDR1 MNHEY, CDR2 SMNVEV (reference sequence).

This clonotype was seen a handful of times. The V call is TRBV6-2 or TRBV6-3, the J call TRBJ2-7, with D possibly TRBD2 on 6 matching bases. The CDR3 sequence is 14 residues long. V was shortened by 5 bases and J by 6 bases, with 17 bases between the two germline ends. Looked up from germline, CDR1 is MNHEY and CDR2 is SVGEGT. The CDR3 nucleotides are TGTGCCAGCAGTCCGCGGAGGGTCTACTCCGAGCAGTACGTC. This sequence encodes CASSPRRVYSEQYV.

The count of this clonotype is one. V usage is TRBV11-1 and J usage is TRBJ2-3, with 12 bases that match TRBD1. The CDR3 length is 18 residues. Germline CDR1 is SGHAT and CDR2 is FQDESV (reference sequence). The trim removed 5 bases at V and 3 bases at J, leaving 12 bases unmatched. DNA for the CDR3: TGTGCCAGCAGCCTAACTTTTGAGGGACAGGGGGCTACAGATACGCAGTATTTT. It encodes CASSLTFEGQGATDTQYF.

The genes are TRBV12-5 and TRBJ2-7; weak D call: TRBD1 (6 bases). In germline, CDR1 is LGHNT, CDR2 FRNRAP. V was pared by 8 bases and J by 4 bases, with 12 bases between. The CDR3 is 12 amino acids. The CDR3 spells CASRGQQYEQYV. CDR3 DNA sequence: TGTGCTAGTCGAGGACAGCAGTACGAGCAGTACGTC.

For the CDR3, the DNA is TGTGCCAGCAGCTTGGAAGGAGCGGGGGGTCCGTACAATGAGCAGTTCTTC. Translation: CASSLEGAGGPYNEQFF. V is TRBV5-5 and J is TRBJ2-1; 9 bases fit TRBD2. This CDR3 contains 17 residues. Germline V CDR1 and CDR2: SGHKS, YYEKEE (reference sequence). The V and J ends lost 0 bases and 4 bases, in that order; junction bases with no gene match: 8.